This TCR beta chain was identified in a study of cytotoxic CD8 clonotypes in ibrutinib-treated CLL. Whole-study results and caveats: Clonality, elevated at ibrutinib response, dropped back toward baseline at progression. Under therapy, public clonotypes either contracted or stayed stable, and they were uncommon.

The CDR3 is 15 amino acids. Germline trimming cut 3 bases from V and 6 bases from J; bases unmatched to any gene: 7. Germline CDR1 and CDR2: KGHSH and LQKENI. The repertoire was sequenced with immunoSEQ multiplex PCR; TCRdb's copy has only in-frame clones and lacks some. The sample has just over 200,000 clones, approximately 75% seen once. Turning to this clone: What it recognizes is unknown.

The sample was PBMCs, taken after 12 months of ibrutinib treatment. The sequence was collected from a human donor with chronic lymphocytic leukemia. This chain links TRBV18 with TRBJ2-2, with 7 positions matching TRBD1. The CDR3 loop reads CASSPRQGWAGELFF. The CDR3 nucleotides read TGTGCCAGCTCACCCCGACAGGGATGGGCCGGGGAGCTGTTTTTT.